These 21 T cell receptor beta chains came from one sample sequenced in a study of chemoradiotherapy in HPV16-positive cancers. The protocol was immunoSEQ multiplex PCR, while the TCRdb copy is restricted to in-frame clones and leaves out a portion. Of some 25,000 clones in the sample, roughly nine tenths were seen once. Material: blood, obtained from a patient who underwent chemoradiotherapy. The receptor set was obtained from a human donor with HPV-associated anogenital cancer.

The rearrangement uses TRBV7-9 and TRBJ2-7, with TRBD1 matching over 8 bases. Germline-derived CDR1 and CDR2 are SEHNR and FQNEAQ (reference sequence). The CDR3 runs to 15 residues. Losses at the gene ends were 5 bases for V and 8 bases for J; bases not matched to a gene: 14. The CDR3 sequence: CASSPQGLTGVKQYF. The CDR3 region has the DNA TGTGCCAGCAGCCCTCAAGGGTTGACAGGGGTCAAGCAGTACTTC.

The V gene is TRBV10-3, the J gene TRBJ2-2; possibly TRBD2 for D (5 bases). Germline CDR1 and CDR2: ENHRY and SYGVKD. V was cut by 6 bases and J by 7 bases, with 12 bases left in between. The CDR3 has 13 amino acids. The CDR3 sequence: CAIRGVLGGELFF. CDR3 nucleotide sequence: TGTGCCATCAGGGGAGTTTTAGGCGGGGAGCTGTTTTTT.

V gene TRBV30 combines with J gene TRBJ2-5; 10 bases agree with TRBD2. V lost 0 bases, J lost 3 bases, and 7 bases stayed unmatched. The CDR3 contains 16 residues. The V gene's germline CDR1 is GTSNPN and CDR2 SVGIG (reference sequence). The CDR3 here is CAWSVLSGRSKETQYF. CDR3 coding DNA: TGTGCCTGGAGTGTACTTAGCGGGAGGAGCAAAGAGACCCAGTACTTC.

The chain joins TRBV30 to TRBJ1-4; 7 nucleotides match TRBD1. This CDR3 is built from 13 residues. Looked up from germline, CDR1 is GTSNPN and CDR2 is SVGIG (reference sequence). V shed 5 bases, J shed 8 bases, and the junction held 8 bases outside the gene matches. The CDR3 bases are TGTGCCTGGGATAGACAGGGCGGCGAAAAACTGTTTTTT. It is translated as CAWDRQGGEKLFF.

The CDR3 DNA reads as TGCGCCAGCAGCTTAAACAGTGCCTCTGGAAACACCATATATTTT. This sequence encodes CASSLNSASGNTIYF. The chain uses TRBV5-1 and TRBJ1-3; D remains unclear. V was shortened by 2 bases and J by 0 bases, with 9 bases between the two germline ends. The V gene's germline CDR1 is SGHRS and CDR2 YFSETQ. The CDR3 sequence is 15 residues long.

The chain carries TRBV29-1 and TRBJ2-1; D perhaps matches TRBD2 (5 bases). Germline values: CDR1 SQVTM, CDR2 ANQGSEA. This CDR3 has 11 amino acids. V lost 7 bases and J 6 bases, leaving 10 bases between the germline ends. The CDR3 nucleotides read TGCAGCGCCCCACGGGGCAATGAGCAGTTCTTC. Translated: CSAPRGNEQFF.

This clone turned up a few times. The V gene is TRBV29-1, the J gene TRBJ1-2, with a weak D call TRBD1 (5 bases). Germline assignment: CDR1 SQVTM and CDR2 ANQGSEA. CDR3 length: 13 amino acids. V dropped 1 base and J dropped 7 bases, with 13 bases sitting between them. The CDR3 loop reads CSVEVGAGLGYTF. The CDR3 nucleotides are TGCAGCGTTGAAGTCGGGGCAGGGCTTGGCTACACCTTC. Combining the CDR3 with reference TRBV29-1 and TRBJ1-2 gives the whole variable domain SAVISQKPSRDICQRGTSLTIQCQVDSQVTMMFWYRQQPGQSLTLIATANQGSEATYESGFVIDKFPISRPNLTFSTLTVSNMSPEDSSIYLCSVEVGAGLGYTFGSGTRLTVV.

The V call is TRBV5-6, the J call TRBJ2-5; perhaps D is TRBD1 or TRBD2 (5 bases each). V lost 0 bases and J lost 2, with 14 bases in between. This CDR3 is built from 16 residues. From germline, CDR1 is SGHDT and CDR2 YYEEEE. CDR3 nucleotides: TGTGCCAGCAGCTTGGTAGTAGGGGAGTCTCAAGAGACCCAGTACTTC. This encodes CASSLVVGESQETQYF.

This clone was seen a handful of times. V is TRBV4-2 and J is TRBJ1-4; 9 bases agree with TRBD1. Looked up from germline, CDR1 is LGHNA and CDR2 is YNFKEQ. Trimming cost V 3 bases and J 8 bases; bases outside gene matches: 7. The CDR3 is made up of 15 amino acids. This CDR3 reads CASSQETGGKEKLFF. DNA for the CDR3: TGTGCCAGCAGCCAGGAGACAGGGGGGAAGGAAAAACTGTTTTTT.

The chain joins TRBV18 to TRBJ2-1; 8 bases fit TRBD2. Germline loops: CDR1 KGHSH, CDR2 LQKENI. CDR3 length: 16 amino acids. Trimming cost V 3 bases and J 2 bases; bases outside gene matches: 6. CDR3 loop: CASSPVLAGPYNEQFF. The DNA for the CDR3 is TGTGCCAGCTCACCTGTTCTAGCGGGCCCCTACAATGAGCAGTTCTTC.

This chain joins TRBV28 and TRBJ1-2; TRBD1 aligns across 7 bases. CDR3 length: 14 residues. V lost 3 bases and J lost 8; bases outside the gene matches: 9. Germline CDR1 and CDR2: MDHEN and SYDVKM. The CDR3 region is CASSFMTGPVGYTF. The DNA of the CDR3 is TGTGCCAGCAGTTTTATGACAGGGCCAGTAGGCTACACCTTC.

The CDR3 DNA is TGTGCCAGCAGCTTAATGAATGTGGTCGAGACCCAGTACTTC. It translates to CASSLMNVVETQYF. The gene calls are TRBV7-2 and TRBJ2-5; D call uncertain. Germline values: CDR1 SGHTA, CDR2 FQGNSA. Deletions cut 2 bases from V and 5 bases from J, with 12 bases between. The CDR3 has 14 amino acids.

V gene TRBV5-1 combines with J gene TRBJ2-5; 7 positions agree with TRBD1. Germline lookup yields CDR1 SGHRS and CDR2 YFSETQ. CDR3 length: 12 amino acids. V shed 4 bases and J 4 bases; nucleotides not matched to a gene: 1. The CDR3 region is CASSPGGETQYF. CDR3 in DNA: TGCGCCAGCAGCCCAGGGGGAGAGACCCAGTACTTC.

This clone was seen a single time. The chain joins TRBV6-1 to TRBJ2-3; TRBD2 matches at 10 bases. Looked up from germline, CDR1 is MNHNS and CDR2 is SASEGT. This CDR3 is built from 16 residues. V lost 3 bases to trimming and J lost 7 bases; unmatched junction nucleotides: 10. CDR3 DNA sequence: TGTGCCAGCAGTGAGACCGGGACTAGCGTATATCATACGCAGTATTTT. It is translated as CASSETGTSVYHTQYF.

The count of this clone is one. The chain is built from TRBV30 and TRBJ1-2; D might be TRBD1 (5 bases). Germline-derived CDR1 and CDR2 are GTSNPN and SVGIG (reference sequence). V was shortened by 2 bases and J by 4 bases, with 11 bases between the two germline ends. CDR3 length equals 13 residues. The CDR3: CAWSKGDSYGYTF. DNA of the CDR3: TGTGCCTGGAGTAAAGGGGACTCCTATGGCTACACCTTC. The whole variable domain, remainder taken from reference TRBV30 and TRBJ1-2, is SQTIHQWPATLVQPVGSPLSLECTVEGTSNPNLYWYRQAAGRGLQLLFYSVGIGQISSEVPQNLSASRPQDRQFILSSKKLLLSDSGFYLCAWSKGDSYGYTFGSGTRLTVV.

V usage is TRBV19 and J usage is TRBJ1-6; 9 nucleotides line up with TRBD1. J lost 8 bases, V lost 3 bases, and 11 bases had no gene match. The CDR3 covers 17 residues. From germline, CDR1 is LNHDA and CDR2 SQIVND (reference sequence). CDR3 sequence reads: CASSITTGGGGYSPLHF. In DNA form, the CDR3 reads TGTGCCAGTAGTATTACGACAGGGGGTGGTGGCTATTCACCCCTCCACTTT.

The gene calls are TRBV2 and TRBJ2-2; TRBD1 might be the D (6 bases). CDR3 length: 15 residues. V dropped 7 bases and J dropped 3 bases, with 15 bases sitting between them. Germline CDR1 and CDR2: SNHLY and FYNNEI. The CDR3 DNA sequence: TGTGCCAGCATGTGGGTCAGGGGCTACACCGGGGAGCTGTTTTTT. This gives the protein CASMWVRGYTGELFF. The whole variable domain, filled in from reference TRBV2 and TRBJ2-2, reads EPEVTQTPSHQVTQMGQEVILRCVPISNHLYFYWYRQILGQKVEFLVSFYNNEISEKSEIFDDQFSVERPDGSNFTLKIRSTKLEDSAMYFCASMWVRGYTGELFFGEGSRLTVL.

This rearrangement joins TRBV9 to TRBJ1-5; TRBD1 is a possible D gene (5 bases). This CDR3 is built from 15 residues. Germline loops: CDR1 SGDLS, CDR2 YYNGEE. V gave up 4 bases and J gave up 5 bases, with 16 bases separating them. The CDR3 sequence is CASSPYGTADQPQHF. The DNA of the CDR3 is TGTGCCAGCAGCCCCTATGGGACGGCCGATCAGCCCCAGCATTTT.

The rearrangement joins TRBV6-6 to TRBJ2-7; weak D call: TRBD2 (6 bases). The CDR3 extends over 11 amino acids. The germline V and J ends were trimmed by 11 bases and 0 bases, with 8 bases remaining between them. CDR1 and CDR2 (germline): MNHNY, SVGAGI (reference sequence). This chain's CDR3 is CAAGSSYEQYF. The CDR3 DNA follows: TGTGCCGCGGGGAGCTCCTACGAGCAGTACTTC.

This chain links TRBV28 with TRBJ2-2; D is uncertain. This CDR3 contains 16 residues. V lost 5 bases and J 5 bases, leaving 18 bases between the germline ends. Germline loops: CDR1 MDHEN, CDR2 SYDVKM. This chain's CDR3 is CASSPSQRQRTGELFF. The CDR3 coding sequence is TGTGCCAGCAGTCCTTCCCAGAGGCAGCGTACCGGGGAGCTGTTTTTT. The full variable domain, completed using reference TRBV28 and TRBJ2-2, is DVKVTQSSRYLVKRTGEKVFLECVQDMDHENMFWYRQDPGLGLRLIYFSYDVKMKEKGDIPEGYSVSREKKERFSLILESASTNQTSMYLCASSPSQRQRTGELFFGEGSRLTVL.

This chain uses TRBV11-3 with TRBJ2-5; D is unresolved. The CDR3 is made up of 13 amino acids. Deletions cut 5 bases from V and 1 base from J, with 8 bases between. CDR1 is SGHNT and CDR2 is YENEEA in the germline V gene. For the CDR3, the DNA is TGTGCCAGCAGCCCGCGACCCCAAGAGACCCAGTACTTC. Translation: CASSPRPQETQYF. Variable domain in full (rest from reference TRBV11-3 and TRBJ2-5): EAGVVQSPRYKIIEKKQPVAFWCNPISGHNTLYWYLQNLGQGPELLIRYENEEAVDDSQLPKDRFSAERLKGVDSTLKIQPAELGDSAVYLCASSPRPQETQYFGPGTRLLVL.